One and the same sample provided the 6 T cell receptor beta chains below, sequenced in a study of technical replicates of blood from several donors. Clones were sequenced by immunoSEQ multiplex PCR, and TCRdb holds only the in-frame ones, with some missing. Of roughly 92,000 clones listed, 95% were seen once; the top ten hold 0.3% to 0.35%. The specimen was T cells isolated from PBMCs. These receptors all come from a human donor in good health.

The chain recombines TRBV4-1 with TRBJ2-2, with 8 nucleotides matching TRBD2. From germline, CDR1 is MGHRA and CDR2 YSYEKL. The CDR3 has 16 amino acids. V shed 5 bases and J 4 bases; nucleotides not matched to a gene: 9. CDR3 sequence reads: CASSSRAGVSTGELFF. DNA for the CDR3: TGCGCCAGCAGCTCTCGAGCGGGAGTAAGCACCGGGGAGCTGTTTTTT.

The gene calls are TRBV7-6 and TRBJ2-1; 11 nucleotides agree with TRBD1. The germline gives CDR1 SGHVS, CDR2 FNYEAQ. V shed 4 bases, J shed 6 bases, and the junction held 11 bases outside the gene matches. The CDR3 has 17 amino acids. The CDR3 here is CASSSGTGGSGGNEQFF. The DNA for the CDR3 is TGTGCCAGCAGCTCCGGGACAGGGGGTAGCGGGGGCAATGAGCAGTTCTTC.

The chain combines TRBV13 with TRBJ1-4; TRBD1 is a possible D gene (6 bases). Germline V lookup: CDR1 PRHDT, CDR2 FYEKMQ (reference sequence). The CDR3 has 14 residues. V was clipped by 3 bases and J by 8 bases, with 13 bases between them. CDR3 sequence reads: CASSFRGTNEKLFF. The CDR3 nucleotides are TGTGCCAGCAGCTTCAGGGGTACGAACGAAAAACTGTTTTTT.

The genes are TRBV11-3 and TRBJ1-1; 11 bases map to TRBD1. Losses at the gene ends were 4 bases for V and 10 bases for J; bases not matched to a gene: 8. Germline loops: CDR1 SGHNT, CDR2 YENEEA. CDR3 length equals 14 residues. The CDR3 loop is CASSSPDRGHLAFF. CDR3 coding DNA: TGTGCCAGCAGCTCCCCGGACAGGGGGCATTTAGCTTTCTTT.

J is TRBJ2-3 and V is TRBV19, with D perhaps matching TRBD2 (6 bases). CDR1 LNHDA and CDR2 SQIVND come from the germline V gene (reference sequence). The CDR3 loop spans 17 amino acids. V was clipped by 7 bases and J by 3 bases, with 23 bases between them. The CDR3 sequence: CASTFGIAGSRTDTQYF. The DNA for the CDR3 is TGTGCCAGTACTTTCGGGATCGCGGGGAGTAGGACAGATACGCAGTATTTT.

This clone was observed a handful of times. The chain combines TRBV18 with TRBJ1-3; D is ambiguous. In germline, CDR1 is KGHSH, CDR2 LQKENI. The CDR3 extends over 15 amino acids. With 6 bases removed from V and 0 bases from J, the gap between germline ends came to 12 bases. CDR3 DNA: TGTGCCAGCTCGCCCGGGATTTCCTCTGGAAACACCATATATTTT. Amino acid sequence: CASSPGISSGNTIYF.